This TCR beta chain emerged from a study of shared clonotypes between healthy human individuals. About the research overall: Each donor's CD4 naive and CD4 memory cells filled three plates apiece, CD8 naive two, and CD8 memory one.

As handled by the study authors: With immunoSEQ giving junction-only sequences and no quality scores, filtering differed. Assay used: immunoSEQ multiplex PCR; TCRdb lists only in-frame clones, some missing. That table gives V, J and clone size, and the DNA gave D and trimming. The table records roughly 700,000 clones, 74% of them present only once. Findings of the study overall: In a few donors, around 4.8% of naive CD4 clonotypes appeared in common. Generation probability values for non-shared clonotypes were lower than those for clonotypes shared by all four donors.

With respect to this clone: Its antigen is not identified.

The germline V and J ends were trimmed by 5 bases and 6 bases, with 13 bases remaining between them. This CDR3 comprises 13 residues. Looked up from germline, CDR1 is SGHAT and CDR2 is FQNNGV. This TCR was recovered from a woman younger than 45 in good health. The gene calls are TRBV11-2 and TRBJ1-2; D gene uncertain. Material for sequencing was memory CD4+ T cells sorted from blood. Subset: CD45RA-negative fraction. The CDR3 is CASSPSVSNGYTF. The DNA for the CDR3 is TGTGCCAGCAGCCCCTCCGTCTCGAATGGCTACACCTTC.